The 10 T cell receptor beta chains below come from one sample, sequenced in a study of T cells in Graves' hyperthyroidism and ophthalmopathy. TCR beta CDR3 region amplification was performed from RNA transcripts. A set of HTBI primers served as the primers for a first-round RT-PCR of the TCR CDR3. TCRdb re-analysed the multiplex PCR reads in MiXCR, keeping a single row per CDR3 protein. The table has roughly 600,000 distinct CDR3 sequences, roughly 15% seen once; the top ten hold 9.5% to 15%. The sequenced sample consisted of blood. These TCRs come from a woman in her forties or fifties with Graves' ophthalmopathy.

This clonotype came up many times. V and J are TRBV14 and TRBJ1-1, with TRBD1 as a possible D gene (5 bases). The germline V gene encodes CDR1 SGHDN and CDR2 FVKESK. V dropped 3 bases and J dropped 4 bases, with 15 bases sitting between them. The CDR3 has 15 residues. CDR3 sequence (DNA): TGTGCCAGCAGCCAGAATAGTGGGGGAGGCACTGAAGCTTTCTTT. Translation gives CASSQNSGGGTEAFF.

Many counts were recorded for this clonotype. V usage is TRBV7-2 and J usage is TRBJ2-1, with 7 bases lining up with TRBD2. J was trimmed by 6 bases and V by 3 bases; bases with no gene match: 8. The CDR3 totals 15 residues. Germline assignment: CDR1 SGHTA and CDR2 FQGNSA. For the CDR3, the DNA is TGTGCCAGCAGCTTGGGCGGGAGCGAGGTCAATGAGCAGTTCTTC. As protein: CASSLGGSEVNEQFF.

There are many counts of this clonotype. This sequence joins TRBV28 and TRBJ2-5; D may be TRBD1 (6 bases). The V gene's germline CDR1 is MDHEN and CDR2 SYDVKM. V was cut by 8 bases and J by 5 bases, with 18 bases left in between. This CDR3 region has 14 residues. The CDR3 nucleotides are TGTGCCAGCTTCCCATGGGGGCCAGGGGAGACCCAGTACTTC. Its protein product is CASFPWGPGETQYF.

The chain uses TRBV19 and TRBJ2-5; 14 positions agree with TRBD2. J was trimmed by 5 bases and V by 5 bases; bases with no gene match: 7. The CDR3 covers 16 residues. Germline loops: CDR1 LNHDA, CDR2 SQIVND (reference sequence). The CDR3 coding sequence is TGTGCCAGTAGTCAACGGAGACTAGCGGGAGGGGAGACCCAGTACTTC. Translation: CASSQRRLAGGETQYF.

This clonotype was counted at least ten times. This chain uses TRBV12-3 or TRBV12-4 with TRBJ2-7; 9 nucleotides agree with TRBD2. This CDR3 has 15 amino acids. V shed 2 bases, J shed 7 bases, and the junction held 9 bases outside the gene matches. This chain's CDR3 is CASSLSGLAKKEQYF. The DNA of the CDR3 is TGTGCCAGCAGTTTATCGGGACTAGCCAAAAAAGAGCAGTACTTC.

This clonotype has a handful of counts. This sequence joins TRBV5-1 and TRBJ2-5; D gene ambiguous. The CDR3 runs to 14 residues. Germline loops: CDR1 SGHRS, CDR2 YFSETQ. Trimming stripped 1 base from V and 5 bases from J, with 12 bases between. Here the CDR3 reads CASSLSGLGETQYF. The CDR3 DNA follows: TGCGCCAGCAGCTTGTCCGGGTTGGGGGAGACCCAGTACTTC.

J is TRBJ1-5 and V is TRBV6-5; D is uncertain. V lost 5 bases and J 3 bases, leaving 17 bases between the germline ends. The CDR3 is 16 amino acids. CDR1 is MNHEY and CDR2 is SVGAGI in the germline V gene. For the CDR3, the DNA is TGTGCCAGCAGTCTACTAGGGATAGGTATCAATCAGCCCCAGCATTTT. It yields the protein CASSLLGIGINQPQHF.

This clonotype was observed at least ten times. The V call is TRBV30, the J call TRBJ1-1, with TRBD1 matching over 7 bases. J gave up 2 bases and V 4 bases, and 4 bases lay outside the gene matches. The CDR3 totals 13 residues. Germline CDR1 is GTSNPN and CDR2 is SVGIG (reference sequence). In DNA form, the CDR3 reads TGTGCCTGGAACTGGGACAGTAACACTGAAGCTTTCTTT. Residues: CAWNWDSNTEAFF.

Details on this clonotype: Since the CDR3 does not end with the conserved phenylalanine or tryptophan, this likely comes from a read error. The chain uses TRBV12-3 or TRBV12-4 and TRBJ2-5; 10 bases match TRBD2. The J segment lost 1 base and the V segment lost 6 bases, leaving 5 bases of the junction unmatched. The CDR3 is 15 amino acids. The chain's CDR3 is CASRASGRAQETQYL. In nucleotides, the CDR3 is TGTGCCAGCAGAGCAAGCGGGAGGGCCCAAGAGACCCAGTACCTC.

This clonotype was observed at least ten times. The CDR3 here is CASSRGQGPGYEQYF. CDR3 bases: TGTGCCAGCAGCAGAGGACAAGGTCCAGGCTACGAGCAGTACTTC. The chain joins TRBV7-2 to TRBJ2-7, with a weak D call TRBD1 (5 bases). CDR1 SGHTA and CDR2 FQGNSA come from the germline V gene. Trimming pared 5 bases from V and 3 bases from J, leaving 17 bases between. CDR3 length: 15 residues.